The clone carrying this TCR beta chain was detected many times. Sequencing libraries for TCR beta were prepared with iRepertoire HTBI primers and Arm-PCR of CDR3 regions. TCRdb re-called the multiplex PCR reads through MiXCR, storing one row per CDR3 protein. The data show under 500,000 distinct CDR3 sequences, less than 25% seen once. The sample's time point: persistent/refractory GD, antithyroid drugs over 5 years with positive TRAb. The TCR library used RNA extracted from PBMCs. This CDR3 spans 13 amino acids. Trimming pared 4 bases from V and 2 bases from J, leaving 8 bases between. The germline V gene has CDR1 SGHAT and CDR2 FQNNGV. These data originate in a study of regulatory T cells in long-lasting Graves disease.

The rearrangement links TRBV11-2 to TRBJ2-5; D gene unclear. The TCR comes from a female donor with Graves disease. Material: peripheral blood mononuclear cells (PBMCs), obtained when the disease was refractory, from a patient treated with antithyroid drugs. In nucleotides, the CDR3 is TGTGCCAGCAGCTCCCATCTACAAGAGACCCAGTACTTC. Residues: CASSSHLQETQYF.